A single sample gave rise to the 2 T cell receptor beta chains below, sequenced in a study of T cells in localized non-small cell lung cancer. Profiled with immunoSEQ multiplex PCR; TCRdb holds only in-frame clones, not every one. The table shows tens of thousands of clones, with approximately 90% occurring only once. The sample consisted of peripheral blood, taken before any cancer treatment. The receptors were gathered from a woman between 35 and 70 years old with stage I squamous cell lung carcinoma.

The CDR3 region is CASSLGQGRYNEQFF. The CDR3 nucleotides read TGTGCCAGCTCACTAGGACAGGGCCGATACAATGAGCAGTTCTTC. This rearrangement joins TRBV18 to TRBJ2-1, with 8 positions matching TRBD1. CDR1 is KGHSH, CDR2 LQKENI, per germline. Trimming cost V 4 bases and J 4 bases; bases outside gene matches: 6. The CDR3 is 15 amino acids. The whole variable domain, filled in from reference TRBV18 and TRBJ2-1, reads NAGVMQNPRHLVRRRGQEARLRCSPMKGHSHVYWYRQLPEEGLKFMVYLQKENIIDESGMPKERFSAEFPKEGPSILRIQQVVRGDSAAYFCASSLGQGRYNEQFFGPGTRLTVL.

The chain employs TRBV2 and TRBJ2-7; a weak D match, TRBD1 (5 bases). The CDR3 runs to 13 residues. Between the trimmed V and J ends, which lost 8 bases and 4 bases, there was a span of 15 bases. Germline loops: CDR1 SNHLY, CDR2 FYNNEI. The CDR3 sequence: CASAWGRAYEQYF. The CDR3 DNA reads as TGTGCCAGCGCTTGGGGCAGGGCTTACGAGCAGTACTTC.